Given below is one TCR beta chain in context. As yet, its antigen is unknown. Each CDR3 protein is one row after TCRdb ran MiXCR on the reads. There are under 500,000 distinct CDR3 sequences in the sample; 40% to 50% occur only once, and around two fifths lies in the top ten. Germline lookup yields CDR1 ENHRY and CDR2 SYGVKD. The CDR3 is made up of 13 amino acids. V shed 7 bases and J shed 4 bases, with 14 bases lying between them. This record comes from a study of T cell repertoires in cytomegalovirus infection. On the study more broadly: CMV epitopes in the study were HLA-C-restricted (recently identified) and HLA-B-restricted (well studied). TCR beta signatures that were public indicated CMV infection and matching HLA type. Overall study results and limits: Cumulated frequencies of public TCR beta families served to identify carriers of CMV plus the relevant HLA. HLA-C-restricted TCR beta clonotypes specific for CMV led the ex vivo response.

This chain connects TRBV10-3 to TRBJ2-7; no clear D. This sequence was found in a human donor in good health (CMV status not recorded). Some clones in this sample may be carry-over from other donors' samples. The sample in question was cultured PBMCs, obtained from culture after CMV antigen stimulation. The CDR3: CAITPDGHYEQYF. DNA of the CDR3: TGTGCCATCACCCCCGATGGGCATTACGAGCAGTACTTC.